This entry describes one TCR beta chain. As yet, its antigen is unknown. Donors in the study were healthy people who gave bone marrow. V shed 2 bases, J shed 6 bases, and the junction held 3 bases outside the gene matches. Germline V gives CDR1 SGHNT, CDR2 YENEEA. The CDR3 sequence is 15 residues long. Researchers ran the PCR with 60 Vbeta and 13 Jbeta primers. As handled by the study authors: A later analysis tallied 80 million or so unique TCR beta chains, some 10 million of them shared. Measured with immunoSEQ multiplex PCR; TCRdb has only the in-frame clones, and not every one. D and trimming were read from the DNA, whereas the V and J calls and clone size are those reported in that table. The sample contains 170,000 or so clones, roughly 81% of which appear only once. This sample is part of a study of cytomegalovirus exposure and HLA in healthy donors. Study-wide results and caveats: In a later analysis, roughly 17,000 TCR beta sequences were associated with HLA alleles at 0.05 false discovery rate.

This TCR came from a girl aged 5 to 17 in good health and CMV-seropositive. The chain combines TRBV11-3 with TRBJ2-1, with 11 bases that match TRBD1. The sequenced sample consisted of PBMCs. CDR3 bases: TGTGCCAGCAGCTTAAGAGGACAGGGGGCCAATGAGCAGTTCTTC. Its protein product is CASSLRGQGANEQFF.